The sequence of this TCR beta chain was determined in a study of early T cells in non-severe SARS-CoV-2 infection. Study-level background: Chains were not paired, and sequencing was done on bulk RNA from unsorted whole blood.

Findings and limits, study-wide: VDJdb-based matching was biased toward anti-spike CD8 responses and missed private and CD4 specificities.

Individually, cDNA molecules had unique molecular identifiers attached to them. Via MiXCR, TCRdb re-called the 5' RACE reads, giving one row per CDR3 protein. Altogether approximately 69,000 distinct CDR3 sequences are present, 9% to 15% being singletons, with the ten largest covering approximately 3.9%. This clonotype was counted at least ten times. No antigen is known for it. Sequencing input: whole blood. The clonotype comes from an adult who was a healthcare worker with PCR-confirmed SARS-CoV-2 infection or an uninfected control (not recorded which).

The CDR3 is CASSYTGTPYEQYF. The CDR3, as DNA: TGTGCCAGCAGCTACACAGGAACCCCCTACGAGCAGTACTTC. The chain uses TRBV9 and TRBJ2-7; a possible D gene is TRBD1 (5 bases). V was pared by 4 bases and J by 2 bases, with 13 bases between. CDR3 length: 14 amino acids. Germline V gene sequence: CDR1 SGDLS, CDR2 YYNGEE.